The table lists the clone carrying this TCR beta chain with a few counts. The record originates from a study of T cells in Graves' hyperthyroidism and ophthalmopathy. Authors of the study amplified TCR beta CDR3 regions from RNA transcripts. HTBI primers were employed in a first-round RT-PCR of the TCR CDR3. One entry per CDR3 protein, called by TCRdb with MiXCR from the multiplex PCR reads. The sample includes 250,000 to 300,000 distinct CDR3 sequences, approximately 18% seen only once; the top ten take 39%. Trimming cost V 2 bases and J 8 bases, with 14 bases left between them. Germline CDR1 and CDR2: PRHDT and FYEKMQ (reference sequence). CDR3 length: 14 residues.

This TCR was sampled from a man aged 50 to 59 with Graves' ophthalmopathy. The sequenced material came from blood. The chain links TRBV13 to TRBJ2-3; no reliable D call. The CDR3 region has the DNA TGTGCCAGCAGCTTATCCAGGAACTCCCTTACGCAGTATTTT. This codes for CASSLSRNSLTQYF.